These 21 T cell receptor beta chains share one sample of origin, sequenced in a study of CXCR4 blockade with PD-1 therapy in pancreatic cancer. Some clones are missing from TCRdb's copy, which holds only in-frame ones; the method was immunoSEQ multiplex PCR. The sample lists about 5,100 clones, 45% to 60% seen once, with around 8.8% in the top ten. The sample comprised tumor tissue. The receptors originated from a human donor with pancreatic ductal adenocarcinoma.

The CDR3, as DNA: TGTGCCAGCAGTGTTGACACCTACTTCGGTGAGCAGTTCTTC. Amino acids: CASSVDTYFGEQFF. The J gene is TRBJ2-1, the V gene TRBV6-7; D remains unclear. TRBV6-7 is assigned to the ORF class and has an uncertain function. Deletions cut 5 bases from V and 9 bases from J, with 17 bases between. CDR3 length: 14 amino acids.

V and J are TRBV29-1 and TRBJ1-2; no clear D gene. The CDR3 totals 13 residues. Germline lookup yields CDR1 SQVTM and CDR2 ANQGSEA. The V gene lost 8 bases and the J gene lost 4 bases, with 17 bases spanning the gap. The CDR3 here is CSPPVTVIYGYTF. The DNA for the CDR3 is TGCAGCCCTCCCGTCACAGTCATCTATGGCTACACCTTC.

The rearrangement joins TRBV6-7 to TRBJ1-1; D ambiguous. TRBV6-7 is reported as an ORF; its role is uncertain. The V gene lost 5 bases and the J gene lost 1 base, with 11 bases spanning the gap. The length of the CDR3 is 14 residues. CDR3 amino acids: CASSESRRNTEAFF. CDR3 coding DNA: TGTGCCAGCAGTGAAAGTCGGAGGAACACTGAAGCTTTCTTT.

Remarks on this clone: Relative to the germline gene, one junction end is altered; a read error may explain this. The chain is built from TRBV19 and TRBJ1-1; D not resolved. Germline assignment: CDR1 LNHDA and CDR2 SQIVND (reference sequence). The CDR3 is 13 amino acids. CDR3 protein: CASSIEENAEAFF. The CDR3 coding sequence is TGTGCCAGTAGTATAGAAGAGAACGCTGAAGCTTTCTTT.

This chain joins TRBV18 and TRBJ2-7; the D gene is possibly TRBD1 (6 bases). Germline CDR1 KGHSH, CDR2 LQKENI. This CDR3 comprises 16 residues. Trimming took 0 bases from V and 1 from J, leaving 13 bases between them. The DNA for the CDR3 is TGTGCCAGCTCACCACCGGTGGGGGCTGTGTCCTACGAGCAGTACTTC. This codes for CASSPPVGAVSYEQYF.

The rearrangement links TRBV19 to TRBJ1-1; TRBD1 aligns across 8 bases. Germline values: CDR1 LNHDA, CDR2 SQIVND (reference sequence). The V and J ends lost 5 bases and 6 bases, in that order; junction bases with no gene match: 2. The CDR3 is 12 residues long. The DNA for the CDR3 is TGTGCCAGTAGTGACAGGGGAGCTGAAGCTTTCTTT. Its translation is CASSDRGAEAFF.

The chain links TRBV28 to TRBJ2-1; 7 nucleotides align to TRBD2. The germline V gene encodes CDR1 MDHEN and CDR2 SYDVKM. Trimming cost V 3 bases and J 3 bases; bases outside gene matches: 2. The CDR3 length is 14 residues. This CDR3 reads CASSFLADYNEQFF. Written as DNA, the CDR3 is TGTGCCAGCAGTTTTCTAGCGGACTACAATGAGCAGTTCTTC.

The chain combines TRBV28 with TRBJ1-6, with D unclear. Germline CDR1 reads MDHEN; CDR2 reads SYDVKM. This CDR3 contains 15 residues. V was pared by 8 bases and J by 7 bases, with 18 bases between. CDR3 sequence: CASLTTEGHNSPLHF. CDR3 bases: TGTGCCAGCCTTACTACGGAGGGTCACAATTCACCCCTCCACTTT.

This clone was counted a few times. The rearrangement uses TRBV27 and TRBJ2-1; D could derive from TRBD1 or TRBD2 (5 bases each). The germline gives CDR1 MNHEY, CDR2 SMNVEV (reference sequence). CDR3 length: 13 amino acids. Trimming took off 3 bases at V and 6 bases at J, with 9 bases between the two ends. The CDR3 region is CASSFSGANEQFF. CDR3 DNA sequence: TGTGCCAGCAGTTTCTCCGGGGCCAATGAGCAGTTCTTC.

The V gene is TRBV19, the J gene TRBJ2-2; 8 positions match TRBD2. The length of the CDR3 is 15 residues. Germline V gene data show CDR1 as LNHDA and CDR2 as SQIVND (reference sequence). After removal of 7 bases from V and 4 bases from J, the junction contained 8 bases not matched to a gene. The CDR3 DNA reads TGTGCCAGTACCCGCGGGGGGCAGGGCACCGGGGAGCTGTTTTTT. As protein: CASTRGGQGTGELFF.

CDR3 sequence reads: CATSRAGLRETQYF. In DNA, the CDR3 is TGTGCCACCAGCAGAGCAGGGCTCCGAGAGACCCAGTACTTC. This chain links TRBV15 with TRBJ2-5; a weak D match, TRBD1 (5 bases). The CDR3 has 14 amino acids. Germline assignment: CDR1 LNHNV and CDR2 YYDKDF (reference sequence). Trimming stripped 1 base from V and 4 bases from J, with 10 bases between. Supplemented by reference TRBV15 and TRBJ2-5, the full variable domain reads DAMVIQNPRYQVTQFGKPVTLSCSQTLNHNVMYWYQQKSSQAPKLLFHYYDKDFNNEADTPDNFQSRRPNTSFCFLDIRSPGLGDTAMYLCATSRAGLRETQYFGPGTRLLVL.

Only one count was recorded for this clone. This chain joins TRBV19 and TRBJ1-1; D gene unclear. This CDR3 has 15 residues. Germline V gene data show CDR1 as LNHDA and CDR2 as SQIVND (reference sequence). Trimming took off 5 bases at V and 5 bases at J, with 18 bases between the two ends. CDR3 residues: CASSLTLGGGTEAFF. CDR3 bases: TGTGCCAGTAGTTTGACACTCGGCGGAGGGACTGAAGCTTTCTTT.

The chain couples TRBV23-1 to TRBJ1-1; no clear D gene. TRBV23-1 is an open reading frame whose function is uncertain. The CDR3 loop spans 13 amino acids. Trimming removed 6 bases from V and 1 base from J, with 9 bases in between. CDR3 nucleotides: TGCGCCAGCAGAGGGATTTCGAACACTGAAGCTTTCTTT. It is translated as CASRGISNTEAFF.

The rearrangement links TRBV10-3 to TRBJ2-4; a possible D gene is TRBD2 (5 bases). V was clipped by 10 bases and J by 0 bases, with 10 bases between them. The CDR3 has 13 amino acids. Germline lookup yields CDR1 ENHRY and CDR2 SYGVKD. The CDR3 protein is CASGFTAKNIQYF. The CDR3 region has the DNA TGTGCCAGCGGGTTTACAGCCAAAAACATTCAGTACTTC.

This clone was counted between two and nine times. The chain uses TRBV9 and TRBJ2-2, with 7 nucleotides matching TRBD2. Germline CDR1 SGDLS, CDR2 YYNGEE. This CDR3 has 12 amino acids. V lost 7 bases, J lost 4 bases, and 1 base stayed unmatched. The CDR3 nucleotides are TGTGCCAGCGGGAGGGGCACCGGGGAGCTGTTTTTT. Translating it yields CASGRGTGELFF.

V usage is TRBV30 and J usage is TRBJ1-2; D is unclear. Germline loops: CDR1 GTSNPN, CDR2 SVGIG (reference sequence). V was clipped by 5 bases and J by 4 bases, with 17 bases between them. CDR3 size: 14 residues. This CDR3 reads CAWALGNRGYGYTF. In nucleotides, the CDR3 is TGTGCCTGGGCCCTCGGTAATCGGGGCTATGGCTACACCTTC. Full variable domain (outside the CDR3, taken from reference TRBV30 and TRBJ1-2): SQTIHQWPATLVQPVGSPLSLECTVEGTSNPNLYWYRQAAGRGLQLLFYSVGIGQISSEVPQNLSASRPQDRQFILSSKKLLLSDSGFYLCAWALGNRGYGYTFGSGTRLTVV.

This clone occurred a few times. One end of the junction does not line up with germline, which may come from a read error. The V and J genes are TRBV6-4 and TRBJ2-6; D gene uncertain. This CDR3 has 13 residues. The germline V gene has CDR1 MRHNA and CDR2 SNTAGT. The CDR3 protein is CASSYSGANVLTF. In nucleotides, the CDR3 is TGTGCCAGCAGTTACTCTGGGGCCAACGTCCTGACTTTC.

The CDR3 loop is CSVVPRGAEAFF. DNA for the CDR3: TGCAGCGTTGTCCCCCGAGGAGCTGAAGCTTTCTTT. The J gene is TRBJ1-1, the V gene TRBV29-1; D call uncertain. Between the trimmed V and J ends, which lost 4 bases and 6 bases, there was a span of 12 bases. This CDR3 comprises 12 residues. Germline loops: CDR1 SQVTM, CDR2 ANQGSEA.

There are a few counts of this clone. The chain carries TRBV2 and TRBJ2-1; maybe TRBD2 (6 bases). V lost 6 bases and J 2 bases, leaving 14 bases between the germline ends. This CDR3 spans 15 amino acids. Germline V CDR1 and CDR2: SNHLY, FYNNEI. CDR3 nucleotides: TGTGCCAGCAGCTTTGGGCGGGGCCCCTACAATGAGCAGTTCTTC. Translating gives CASSFGRGPYNEQFF.

The gene calls are TRBV30 and TRBJ2-7; D is possibly TRBD2 (5 bases). Trimming took off 1 base at V and 0 bases at J, with 7 bases between the two ends. This CDR3 contains 13 residues. Germline loops: CDR1 GTSNPN, CDR2 SVGIG (reference sequence). CDR3 DNA: TGTGCCTGGAGTGCAGACTACTCCTACGAGCAGTACTTC. It codes for CAWSADYSYEQYF.

This clone is judged medium-sized. V and J are TRBV11-3 and TRBJ2-3; D not resolved. The V gene lost 5 bases and the J gene lost 2 bases, with 17 bases spanning the gap. Germline V gene sequence: CDR1 SGHNT, CDR2 YENEEA. The length of the CDR3 is 16 residues. This chain's CDR3 is CASSPPRVDFTDTQYF. The DNA for the CDR3 is TGTGCCAGCAGCCCCCCTAGGGTAGACTTCACAGATACGCAGTATTTT.